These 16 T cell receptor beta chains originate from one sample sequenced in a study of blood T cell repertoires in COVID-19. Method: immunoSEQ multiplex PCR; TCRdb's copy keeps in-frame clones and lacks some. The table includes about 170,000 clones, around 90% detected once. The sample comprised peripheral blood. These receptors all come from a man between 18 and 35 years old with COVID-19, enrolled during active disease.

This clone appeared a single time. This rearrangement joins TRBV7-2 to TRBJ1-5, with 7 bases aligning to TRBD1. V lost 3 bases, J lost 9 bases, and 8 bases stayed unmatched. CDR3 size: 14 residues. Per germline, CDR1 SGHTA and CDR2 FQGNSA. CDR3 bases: TGTGCCAGCAGCTTCACTACAGGGGATCGGCCCCAGCATTTT. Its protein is CASSFTTGDRPQHF.

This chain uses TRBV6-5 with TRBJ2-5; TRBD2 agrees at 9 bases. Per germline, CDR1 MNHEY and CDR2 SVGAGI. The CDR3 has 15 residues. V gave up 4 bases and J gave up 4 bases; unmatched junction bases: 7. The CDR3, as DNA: TGTGCCAGCAGTTCCCCGGGACTAGCAAGAGAGACCCAGTACTTC. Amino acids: CASSSPGLARETQYF.

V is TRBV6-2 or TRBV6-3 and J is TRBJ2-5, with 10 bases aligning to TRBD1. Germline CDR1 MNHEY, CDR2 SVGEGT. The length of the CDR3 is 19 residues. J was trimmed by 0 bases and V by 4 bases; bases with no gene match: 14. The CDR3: CASSFSGGQGKLNQETQYF. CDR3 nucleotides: TGTGCCAGCAGTTTCTCAGGGGGACAGGGGAAACTCAACCAAGAGACCCAGTACTTC.

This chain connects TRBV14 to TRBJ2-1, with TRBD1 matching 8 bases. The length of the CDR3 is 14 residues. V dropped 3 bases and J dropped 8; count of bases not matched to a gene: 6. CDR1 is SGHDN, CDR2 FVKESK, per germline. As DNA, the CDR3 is TGTGCCAGCAGCCATGACATGACAGGGGATGAGCAGTTCTTC. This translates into CASSHDMTGDEQFF.

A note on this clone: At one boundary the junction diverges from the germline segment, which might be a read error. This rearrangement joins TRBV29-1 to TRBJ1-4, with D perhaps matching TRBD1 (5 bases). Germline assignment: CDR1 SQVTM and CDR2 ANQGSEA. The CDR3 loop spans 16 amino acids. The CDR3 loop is CSVEDQGRVPNEKLLF. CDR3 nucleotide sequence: TGCAGCGTTGAAGATCAGGGCAGGGTGCCTAATGAAAAACTGCTTTTT. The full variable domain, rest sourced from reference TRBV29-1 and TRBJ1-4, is SAVISQKPSRDICQRGTSLTIQCQVDSQVTMMFWYRQQPGQSLTLIATANQGSEATYESGFVIDKFPISRPNLTFSTLTVSNMSPEDSSIYLCSVEDQGRVPNEKLLFGSGTQLSVL.

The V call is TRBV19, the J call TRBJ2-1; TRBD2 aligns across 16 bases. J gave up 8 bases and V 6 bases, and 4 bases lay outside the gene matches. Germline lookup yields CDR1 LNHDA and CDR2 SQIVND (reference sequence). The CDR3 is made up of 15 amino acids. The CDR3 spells CASRRGLAGGYEQFF. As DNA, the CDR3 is TGTGCCAGTAGAAGGGGACTAGCGGGAGGGTATGAGCAGTTCTTC.

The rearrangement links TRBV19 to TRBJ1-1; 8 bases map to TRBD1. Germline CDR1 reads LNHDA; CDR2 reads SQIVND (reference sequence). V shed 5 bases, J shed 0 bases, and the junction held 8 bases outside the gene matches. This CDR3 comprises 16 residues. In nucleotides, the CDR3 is TGTGCCAGTAGTCCAACGACAGGGGTCGTGAACACTGAAGCTTTCTTT. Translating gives CASSPTTGVVNTEAFF.

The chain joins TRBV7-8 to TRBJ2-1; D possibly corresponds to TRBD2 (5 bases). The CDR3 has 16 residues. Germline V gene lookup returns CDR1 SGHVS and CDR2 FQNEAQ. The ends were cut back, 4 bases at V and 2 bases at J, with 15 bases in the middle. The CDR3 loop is CASSYPGVATYNEQFF. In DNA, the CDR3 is TGTGCCAGCAGCTACCCTGGGGTAGCGACCTACAATGAGCAGTTCTTC.

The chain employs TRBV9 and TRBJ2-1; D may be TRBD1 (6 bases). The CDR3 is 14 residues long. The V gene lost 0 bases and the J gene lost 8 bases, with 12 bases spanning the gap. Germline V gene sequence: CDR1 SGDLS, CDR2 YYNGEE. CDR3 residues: CASSVVGRGYEQFF. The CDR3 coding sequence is TGTGCCAGCAGCGTAGTTGGCAGGGGCTATGAGCAGTTCTTC.

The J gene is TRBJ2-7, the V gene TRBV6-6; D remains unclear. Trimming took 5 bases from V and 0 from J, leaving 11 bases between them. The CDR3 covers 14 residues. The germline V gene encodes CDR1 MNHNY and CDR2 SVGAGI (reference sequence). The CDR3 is CASSAPRSSYEQYF. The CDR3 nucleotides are TGTGCCAGCAGTGCCCCTCGGAGCTCCTACGAGCAGTACTTC.

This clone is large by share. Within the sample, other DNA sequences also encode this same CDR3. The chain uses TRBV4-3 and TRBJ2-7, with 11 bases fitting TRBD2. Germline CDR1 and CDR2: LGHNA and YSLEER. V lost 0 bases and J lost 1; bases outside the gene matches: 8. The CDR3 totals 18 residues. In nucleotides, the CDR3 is TGCGCCAGCAGCCAAGATCTAGCGGGAGGCTTACTATCCTACGAGCAGTACTTC. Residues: CASSQDLAGGLLSYEQYF.

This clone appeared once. The CDR3, as DNA: TGTGCCAGCAGCCCGGACAGGGGCGCCCACAATGAGCAGTTCTTC. This translates into CASSPDRGAHNEQFF. The chain recombines TRBV7-2 with TRBJ2-1; 9 bases are a match to TRBD1. CDR3 length equals 15 residues. Looked up from germline, CDR1 is SGHTA and CDR2 is FQGNSA. The V and J ends lost 5 bases and 5 bases, in that order; junction bases with no gene match: 7.

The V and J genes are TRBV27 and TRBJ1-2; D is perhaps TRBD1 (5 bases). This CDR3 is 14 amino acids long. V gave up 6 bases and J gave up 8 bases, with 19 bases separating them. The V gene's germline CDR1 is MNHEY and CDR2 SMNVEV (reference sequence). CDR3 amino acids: CASRPQTGPRGYTF. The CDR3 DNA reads TGTGCCAGCAGGCCCCAAACAGGACCTCGGGGCTACACCTTC.

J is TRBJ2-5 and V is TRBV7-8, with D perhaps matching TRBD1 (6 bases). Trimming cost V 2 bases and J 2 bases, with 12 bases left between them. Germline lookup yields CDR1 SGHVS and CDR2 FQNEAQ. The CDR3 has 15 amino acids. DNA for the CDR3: TGTGCCAGCAGCTTAATCGGGACACCTCAAGAGACCCAGTACTTC. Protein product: CASSLIGTPQETQYF. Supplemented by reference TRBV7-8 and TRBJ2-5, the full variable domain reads GAGVSQSPRYKVAKRGQDVALRCDPISGHVSLFWYQQALGQGPEFLTYFQNEAQLDKSGLPSDRFFAERPEGSVSTLKIQRTQQEDSAVYLCASSLIGTPQETQYFGPGTRLLVL.

The CDR3 region has the DNA TGTGCCAGCAGCCCACCGAGCGGCCTCCACGAGCAGTACTTC. Translation: CASSPPSGLHEQYF. The V gene is TRBV9, the J gene TRBJ2-7, with D tentatively TRBD2 (5 bases). Between the trimmed V and J ends, which lost 4 bases and 5 bases, there was a span of 16 bases. Germline-derived CDR1 and CDR2 are SGDLS and YYNGEE. The length of the CDR3 is 14 residues.

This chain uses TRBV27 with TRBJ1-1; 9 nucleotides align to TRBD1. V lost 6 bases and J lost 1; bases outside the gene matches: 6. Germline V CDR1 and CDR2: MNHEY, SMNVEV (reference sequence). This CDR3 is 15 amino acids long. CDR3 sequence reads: CASSRWTGENTEAFF. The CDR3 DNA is TGTGCCAGCAGCCGGTGGACAGGGGAGAACACTGAAGCTTTCTTT.